A single sample gave rise to the 22 T cell receptor beta chains below, sequenced in a study of T-cell memory formation after mild COVID-19. Each CDR3 protein is one row after TCRdb ran MiXCR on the 5' RACE reads. The sample has 500,000 to 600,000 distinct CDR3 sequences, roughly 18% seen once. Sequenced material: PBMCs or a T cell subset sorted from them (not recorded which). Receptors were obtained from an adult woman who had mild COVID-19 (a few samples of this study predate the infection). Cell type and time point are not known.

The CDR3 region has the DNA TGTGCCAGCAGCCCTACGCCGGGACTAGCGGGAGGACTCACCGGGGAGCTGTTTTTT. Encoded protein: CASSPTPGLAGGLTGELFF. V is TRBV3-1 and J is TRBJ2-2, with 15 bases matching TRBD2. CDR3 length equals 19 residues. CDR1 is LGHDT, CDR2 YNNKEL, per germline (reference sequence). The J segment lost 4 bases and the V segment lost 4 bases, leaving 10 bases of the junction unmatched.

This clonotype was found a few times. The chain has TRBV19 and TRBJ2-5, with 7 bases identical to TRBD2. After removal of 3 bases from V and 2 bases from J, the junction contained 6 bases not matched to a gene. The CDR3 has 15 amino acids. Germline V gives CDR1 LNHDA, CDR2 SQIVND (reference sequence). CDR3 DNA sequence: TGTGCCAGTAGTATCGGTAGCGGGCCACAAGAGACCCAGTACTTC. Its translation: CASSIGSGPQETQYF.

This clonotype was recorded many times. The V and J genes are TRBV3-1 and TRBJ2-7; 7 nucleotides match TRBD1. This CDR3 is 12 amino acids long. The V segment lost 8 bases and the J segment 1 base; nucleotides outside the gene matches: 2. The germline V gene has CDR1 LGHDT and CDR2 YNNKEL (reference sequence). This CDR3 reads CASGRGSYEQYF. CDR3 DNA: TGTGCCAGCGGCAGGGGGTCCTACGAGCAGTACTTC.

This chain connects TRBV10-3 to TRBJ2-1; D is possibly TRBD2 (6 bases). This CDR3 spans 16 amino acids. V lost 4 bases to trimming and J lost 7 bases, with 20 bases between them. Germline CDR1 reads ENHRY; CDR2 reads SYGVKD. In DNA form, the CDR3 reads TGTGCCATCAGTGTTCGTGGGGCCAGGGCGGGGAATGAGCAGTTCTTC. Translation: CAISVRGARAGNEQFF.

This clonotype was picked up a small number of times. This sequence joins TRBV4-1 and TRBJ2-5; no reliable D call. CDR3 length: 16 amino acids. Between the trimmed V and J ends, which lost 0 bases and 2 bases, there was a span of 13 bases. CDR1 is MGHRA, CDR2 YSYEKL, per germline. The CDR3 sequence: CASSQDSSGDQETQYF. CDR3 sequence (DNA): TGCGCCAGCAGCCAAGATTCGTCAGGAGATCAAGAGACCCAGTACTTC.

Only a few counts were recorded for this clonotype. The rearrangement uses TRBV7-2 and TRBJ2-3, with D hard to call. Germline CDR1 is SGHTA and CDR2 is FQGNSA. The CDR3 consists of 12 residues. The V gene lost 7 bases and the J gene lost 1 base, with 6 bases spanning the gap. The CDR3 reads CASNPGTDTQYF. The CDR3 coding sequence is TGTGCCAGCAACCCAGGCACAGATACGCAGTATTTT.

This clonotype was counted a few times. CDR3 nucleotides: TGCGCCAGCATTCGGGAAAAAAGCAATCAGCCCCAGCATTTT. Translating it yields CASIREKSNQPQHF. The genes are TRBV5-1 and TRBJ1-5; no clear D. The CDR3 loop spans 14 amino acids. V lost 6 bases and J 1 base, leaving 11 bases between the germline ends. Germline V CDR1 and CDR2: SGHRS, YFSETQ.

This clonotype was recorded a few times. This chain uses TRBV19 with TRBJ1-5, with TRBD1 matching 9 bases. CDR3 length equals 15 residues. Germline lookup yields CDR1 LNHDA and CDR2 SQIVND (reference sequence). Losses at the gene ends were 3 bases for V and 4 bases for J; bases not matched to a gene: 4. Here the CDR3 DNA reads TGTGCCAGTAGTATTGGGGACAGGGCAAATCAGCCCCAGCATTTT. This encodes CASSIGDRANQPQHF.

This clonotype appeared a few times. The chain employs TRBV4-3 and TRBJ2-1, with D tentatively TRBD1 or TRBD2 (6 bases each). Germline CDR1 LGHNA, CDR2 YSLEER. CDR3 length: 18 residues. Trimming took 3 bases from V and 0 from J, leaving 18 bases between them. CDR3: CASSQGSGAGGSYNEQFF. The DNA for the CDR3 is TGCGCCAGCAGCCAGGGTTCAGGGGCCGGGGGCTCCTACAATGAGCAGTTCTTC.

This clonotype was seen at least ten times. This chain connects TRBV4-1 to TRBJ1-1; D is unclear. Germline CDR1 MGHRA, CDR2 YSYEKL. V lost 0 bases and J 10 bases, leaving 12 bases between the germline ends. There are 13 residues in the CDR3. CDR3 in amino acids: CASSQDREIGAFF. In nucleotides, the CDR3 is TGCGCCAGCAGCCAAGACCGGGAAATTGGAGCTTTCTTT.

There are many counts of this clonotype. The chain recombines TRBV6-2 or TRBV6-3 with TRBJ2-6; D is tentatively TRBD1 or TRBD2 (5 bases each). Trimming took off 2 bases at V and 0 bases at J, with 5 bases between the two ends. The CDR3 contains 15 residues. The germline CDR1 and CDR2 sequences are MNHEY and SVGEGT. The CDR3 coding sequence is TGTGCCAGCAGTTACGGGGGCTCTGGGGCCAACGTCCTGACTTTC. This gives the protein CASSYGGSGANVLTF.

This clonotype was counted only a few times. The chain joins TRBV11-3 to TRBJ1-6, with 10 nucleotides matching TRBD1. In germline, CDR1 is SGHNT, CDR2 YENEEA. CDR3 length: 13 amino acids. V shed 6 bases and J 14 bases; nucleotides not matched to a gene: 7. This CDR3 is CASRTGQGKTLHF. The CDR3 DNA reads as TGTGCCAGCAGAACGGGACAGGGGAAGACCCTCCACTTT.

This clonotype was counted only a few times. The chain has TRBV5-1 and TRBJ1-1; 8 nucleotides agree with TRBD1. The ends lost 4 bases at V and 5 bases at J; junction bases unmatched: 7. This CDR3 is 14 amino acids long. Germline CDR1 SGHRS, CDR2 YFSETQ. Written as DNA, the CDR3 is TGCGCCAGCAGCGGTTCGGGACAGGCGACTGAAGCTTTCTTT. Its protein is CASSGSGQATEAFF.

The chain employs TRBV6-6 and TRBJ1-4; no reliable D call. Per germline, CDR1 MNHNY and CDR2 SVGAGI (reference sequence). Trimming removed 7 bases from V and 4 bases from J, with 13 bases in between. There are 14 residues in the CDR3. CDR3 sequence (DNA): TGTGCCAGCACCTGGGCGGCTGTTAATGAAAAACTGTTTTTT. Its protein product is CASTWAAVNEKLFF.

This clonotype was observed a handful of times. The chain carries TRBV15 and TRBJ2-1; no reliable D call. V was pared by 4 bases and J by 5 bases, with 15 bases between. Germline V gene data show CDR1 as LNHNV and CDR2 as YYDKDF (reference sequence). This CDR3 region has 15 residues. CDR3 nucleotide sequence: TGTGCCACCAGCAAACAATACCTGTCCAACAATGAGCAGTTCTTC. Its protein product is CATSKQYLSNNEQFF. Full variable domain (remainder filled in from reference TRBV15 and TRBJ2-1): DAMVIQNPRYQVTQFGKPVTLSCSQTLNHNVMYWYQQKSSQAPKLLFHYYDKDFNNEADTPDNFQSRRPNTSFCFLDIRSPGLGDTAMYLCATSKQYLSNNEQFFGPGTRLTVL.

This chain links TRBV12-3 or TRBV12-4 with TRBJ1-6; 11 bases are shared with TRBD1. V shed 6 bases, J shed 7 bases, and the junction held 5 bases outside the gene matches. The CDR3 has 15 amino acids. CDR3 in DNA: TGTGCCAGCAGGCCCGGGACAGGGGGAAATTCACCCCTCCACTTT. Translation gives CASRPGTGGNSPLHF.

This clonotype was detected ten times or more. The chain carries TRBV7-6 and TRBJ2-7, with D unresolved. Germline CDR1 SGHVS, CDR2 FNYEAQ. This CDR3 comprises 13 residues. V was shortened by 4 bases and J by 2 bases, with 9 bases between the two germline ends. The CDR3 DNA is TGTGCCAGCAGCTCTCCCCCGACCTACGAGCAGTACTTC. Protein product: CASSSPPTYEQYF.

CDR3 nucleotides: TGTGCCAGCAGCCCCGGGACTAGCGGGAGGAGATACAATGAGCAGTTCTTC. Translating gives CASSPGTSGRRYNEQFF. The chain combines TRBV9 with TRBJ2-1, with TRBD2 identical over 15 bases. Trimming took 4 bases from V and 4 from J; bases not matched to a gene: 6. The germline CDR1 and CDR2 sequences are SGDLS and YYNGEE. This CDR3 is 17 amino acids long. The whole variable domain, filled in from reference TRBV9 and TRBJ2-1, reads DSGVTQTPKHLITATGQRVTLRCSPRSGDLSVYWYQQSLDQGLQFLIQYYNGEERAKGNILERFSAQQFPDLHSELNLSSLELGDSALYFCASSPGTSGRRYNEQFFGPGTRLTVL.

The genes are TRBV5-1 and TRBJ1-1; weak D call: TRBD1 (5 bases). Germline CDR1 SGHRS, CDR2 YFSETQ. Trimming took off 0 bases at V and 0 bases at J, with 9 bases between the two ends. The CDR3 runs 15 residues. DNA for the CDR3: TGCGCCAGCAGCTTGGGGACATACTTGAACACTGAAGCTTTCTTT. It is translated as CASSLGTYLNTEAFF.

Ten or more counts support this clonotype. The rearrangement links TRBV7-8 to TRBJ2-2; the match to TRBD2 covers 9 bases. V gave up 4 bases and J gave up 4 bases; unmatched junction bases: 7. The CDR3 has 16 residues. The germline gives CDR1 SGHVS, CDR2 FQNEAQ. The CDR3 bases are TGTGCCAGCAGCTCATTAGCGGGAGAAGCCACCGGGGAGCTGTTTTTT. Protein sequence: CASSSLAGEATGELFF.

V is TRBV7-6 and J is TRBJ1-5; 9 nucleotides agree with TRBD1. The V segment lost 5 bases and the J segment 6 bases; nucleotides outside the gene matches: 8. The CDR3 sequence is 15 residues long. Per the germline V gene, CDR1 is SGHVS and CDR2 is FNYEAQ. The CDR3 loop is CASSPGQGGGQPQHF. The CDR3, as DNA: TGTGCCAGCAGCCCGGGACAGGGAGGAGGTCAGCCCCAGCATTTT.

In this sample, this clonotype turned up a few times. The chain couples TRBV15 to TRBJ2-1; a weak D match, TRBD2 (6 bases). The CDR3 length is 14 residues. Germline V CDR1 and CDR2: LNHNV, YYDKDF (reference sequence). Between the trimmed V and J ends, which lost 6 bases and 5 bases, there was a span of 14 bases. In DNA, the CDR3 is TGTGCCACCAGTTTGGCACTAGCAGACAATGAGCAGTTCTTC. It yields the protein CATSLALADNEQFF.